The 5 T cell receptor beta chains listed next were all sequenced from one sample in a study of blood T cell repertoires in COVID-19. Clones were sequenced by immunoSEQ multiplex PCR, and TCRdb holds only the in-frame ones, with some missing. The sample comprises about 140,000 clones, approximately 85% of which are singletons, and about 2.9% rests with the top ten. Sequencing was performed on peripheral blood. Receptors originate from a man aged 45-65 years with acute or convalescent COVID-19.

This chain connects TRBV19 to TRBJ2-2, with D tentatively TRBD1 (6 bases). Trimming removed 5 bases from V and 0 bases from J, with 19 bases in between. The CDR3 runs to 18 residues. Germline V gene sequence: CDR1 LNHDA, CDR2 SQIVND (reference sequence). The CDR3 loop reads CASSFTPFDRTNTGELFF. The CDR3 DNA reads as TGTGCCAGTAGTTTTACCCCCTTCGACAGGACGAACACCGGGGAGCTGTTTTTT.

V usage is TRBV9 and J usage is TRBJ2-7; 11 positions match TRBD2. J was trimmed by 0 bases and V by 4 bases; bases with no gene match: 3. The length of the CDR3 is 15 residues. Germline V CDR1 and CDR2: SGDLS, YYNGEE. CDR3 protein: CASSPLAGGSYEQYF. DNA for the CDR3: TGTGCCAGCAGCCCGCTAGCGGGGGGCTCCTACGAGCAGTACTTC.

In its sample, this clone was seen once. The J gene is TRBJ2-3, the V gene TRBV29-1, with a tentative D call TRBD1 (8 bases). The germline CDR1 and CDR2 sequences are SQVTM and ANQGSEA. The CDR3 sequence is 15 residues long. V lost 3 bases and J 5 bases, leaving 18 bases between the germline ends. CDR3 coding DNA: TGCAGCGTTGAGAAACAGGGGGGAGGGCGAGATACGCAGTATTTT. Translated: CSVEKQGGGRDTQYF.

The chain has TRBV19 and TRBJ2-1; D call uncertain. The CDR3 is 14 amino acids. The germline V and J ends were trimmed by 6 bases and 1 base, with 10 bases remaining between them. In germline, CDR1 is LNHDA, CDR2 SQIVND (reference sequence). The CDR3 region has the DNA TGTGCCAGTAGCCTAGGATTGTCCTACAATGAGCAGTTCTTC. Its translation is CASSLGLSYNEQFF.

This chain uses TRBV5-6 with TRBJ2-3, with 7 bases lining up with TRBD2. CDR3 length equals 14 residues. J was trimmed by 2 bases and V by 4 bases; bases with no gene match: 4. Germline V gives CDR1 SGHDT, CDR2 YYEEEE. The CDR3 reads CASSPGLITDTQYF. The CDR3 bases are TGTGCCAGCAGCCCGGGACTAATCACAGATACGCAGTATTTT.